Described below is a single T cell receptor beta chain sequence and its context. With 2 bases removed from V and 7 bases from J, the gap between germline ends came to 8 bases. The CDR3 sequence is 11 residues long. CDR1 is DFQATT and CDR2 is SNEGSKA in the germline V gene (reference sequence). The entry originates in a study of T cell responses to AZD1222 COVID-19 vaccine. Clones were read by immunoSEQ multiplex PCR, and TCRdb kept only the in-frame ones, dropping some. Among 180,000 or so clones listed, 85% to 95% were seen once. This TCR came from an adult in good health. Sequenced material: peripheral blood, taken on day 0 of AZD1222 vaccination. This chain uses TRBV20-1 with TRBJ1-1; weak D call: TRBD1 (6 bases). The CDR3 protein is CSARQGNEAFF. DNA for the CDR3: TGCAGTGCTAGACAGGGGAATGAAGCTTTCTTT.